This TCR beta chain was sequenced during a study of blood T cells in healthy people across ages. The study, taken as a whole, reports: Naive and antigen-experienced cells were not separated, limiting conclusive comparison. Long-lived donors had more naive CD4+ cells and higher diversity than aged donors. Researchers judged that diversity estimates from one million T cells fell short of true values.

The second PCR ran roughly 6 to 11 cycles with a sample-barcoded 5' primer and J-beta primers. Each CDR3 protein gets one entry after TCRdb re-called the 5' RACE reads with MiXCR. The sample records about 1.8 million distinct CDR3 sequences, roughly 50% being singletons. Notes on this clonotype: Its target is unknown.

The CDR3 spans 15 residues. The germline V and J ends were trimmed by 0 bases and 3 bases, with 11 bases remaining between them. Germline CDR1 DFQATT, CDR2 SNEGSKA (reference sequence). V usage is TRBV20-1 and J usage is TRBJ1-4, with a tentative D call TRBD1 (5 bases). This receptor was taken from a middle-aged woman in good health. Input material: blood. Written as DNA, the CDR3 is TGCAGTGCTAGAGATCCGGCAGGGTCTAATGAAAAACTGTTTTTT. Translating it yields CSARDPAGSNEKLFF.